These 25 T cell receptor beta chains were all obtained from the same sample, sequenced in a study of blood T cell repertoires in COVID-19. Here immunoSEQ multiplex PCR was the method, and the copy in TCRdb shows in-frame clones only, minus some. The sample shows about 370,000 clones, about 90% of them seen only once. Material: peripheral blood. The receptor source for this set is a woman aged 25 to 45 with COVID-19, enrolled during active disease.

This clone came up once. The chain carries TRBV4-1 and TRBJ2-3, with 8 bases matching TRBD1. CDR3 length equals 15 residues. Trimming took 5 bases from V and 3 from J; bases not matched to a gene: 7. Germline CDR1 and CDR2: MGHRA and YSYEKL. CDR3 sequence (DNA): TGCGCCAGCAGCGCCAGGACAGGGAAAACAGATACGCAGTATTTT. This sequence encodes CASSARTGKTDTQYF.

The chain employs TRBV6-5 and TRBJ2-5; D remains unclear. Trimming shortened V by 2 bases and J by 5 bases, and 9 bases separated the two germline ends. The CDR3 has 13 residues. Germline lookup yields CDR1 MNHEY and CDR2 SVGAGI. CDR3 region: CASSYGGAETQYF. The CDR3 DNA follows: TGTGCCAGCAGTTACGGCGGAGCGGAGACCCAGTACTTC.

The CDR3 sequence: CASMDPGQPNSGNTIYF. For the CDR3, the DNA is TGTGCCAGTATGGACCCCGGACAGCCAAACTCTGGAAACACCATATATTTT. This chain uses TRBV19 with TRBJ1-3; possible D gene TRBD1, 6 bases. The CDR3 has 17 amino acids. Germline V gene lookup returns CDR1 LNHDA and CDR2 SQIVND (reference sequence). The ends were cut back, 7 bases at V and 0 bases at J, with 19 bases in the middle.

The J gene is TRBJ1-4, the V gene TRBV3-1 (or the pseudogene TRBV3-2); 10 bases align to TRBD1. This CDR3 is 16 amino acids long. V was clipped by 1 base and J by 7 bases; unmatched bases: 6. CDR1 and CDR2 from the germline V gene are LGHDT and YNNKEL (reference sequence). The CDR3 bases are TGTGCCAGCAGCCAAGCGACAGGGGGCGAGGGTGAAAAACTGTTTTTT. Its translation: CASSQATGGEGEKLFF.

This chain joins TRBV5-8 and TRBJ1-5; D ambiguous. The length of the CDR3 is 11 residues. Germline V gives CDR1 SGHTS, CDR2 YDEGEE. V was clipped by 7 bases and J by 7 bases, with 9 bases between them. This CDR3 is CASGDRQPQHF. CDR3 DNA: TGTGCCAGCGGAGATCGACAGCCCCAGCATTTT.

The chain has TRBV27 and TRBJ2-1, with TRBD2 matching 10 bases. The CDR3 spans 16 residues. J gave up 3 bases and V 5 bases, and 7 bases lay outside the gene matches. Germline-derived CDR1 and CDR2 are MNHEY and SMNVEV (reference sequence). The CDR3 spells CASSPGLAGGYNEQFF. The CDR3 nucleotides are TGTGCCAGCAGTCCTGGGTTAGCGGGGGGCTACAATGAGCAGTTCTTC.

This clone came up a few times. Written as DNA, the CDR3 is TGTGCCAGCAGCCTCGGACAGGGTAATGACATTCAGTACTTC. Protein product: CASSLGQGNDIQYF. V gene TRBV6-5 combines with J gene TRBJ2-4; TRBD1 agrees at 8 bases. The CDR3 totals 14 residues. V shed 6 bases, J shed 8 bases, and the junction held 9 bases outside the gene matches. Germline lookup yields CDR1 MNHEY and CDR2 SVGAGI.

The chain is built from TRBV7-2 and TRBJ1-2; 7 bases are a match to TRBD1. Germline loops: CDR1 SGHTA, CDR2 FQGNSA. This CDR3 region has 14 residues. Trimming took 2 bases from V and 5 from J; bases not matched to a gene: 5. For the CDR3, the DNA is TGTGCCAGCAGCTTAAGGGACAGCTCTTATGGCTACACCTTC. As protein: CASSLRDSSYGYTF.

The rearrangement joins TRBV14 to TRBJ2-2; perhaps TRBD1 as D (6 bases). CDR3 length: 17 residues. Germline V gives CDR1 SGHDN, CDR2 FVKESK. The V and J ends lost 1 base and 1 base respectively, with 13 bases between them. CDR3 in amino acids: CASSQAWGRKNTGELFF. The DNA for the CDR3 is TGTGCCAGCAGCCAAGCGTGGGGGCGGAAGAACACCGGGGAGCTGTTTTTT.

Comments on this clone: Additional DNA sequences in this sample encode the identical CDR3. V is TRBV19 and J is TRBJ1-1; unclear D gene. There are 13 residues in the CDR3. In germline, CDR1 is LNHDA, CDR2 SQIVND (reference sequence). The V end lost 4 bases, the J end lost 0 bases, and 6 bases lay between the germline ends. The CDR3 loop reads CASSTTVNTEAFF. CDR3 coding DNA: TGTGCCAGTAGTACCACAGTGAACACTGAAGCTTTCTTT.

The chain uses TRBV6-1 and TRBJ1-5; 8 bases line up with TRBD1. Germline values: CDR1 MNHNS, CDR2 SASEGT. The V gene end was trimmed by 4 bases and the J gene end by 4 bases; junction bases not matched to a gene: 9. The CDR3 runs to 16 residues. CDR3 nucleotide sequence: TGTGCCAGCAGTGGGAGGACAACAGGGGGAAATCAGCCCCAGCATTTT. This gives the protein CASSGRTTGGNQPQHF.

This chain's CDR3 is CASSDRNTGELFF. In DNA, the CDR3 is TGCGCCAGCAGTGACAGAAACACCGGGGAGCTGTTTTTT. The rearrangement joins TRBV10-1 to TRBJ2-2; D remains ambiguous. The CDR3 contains 13 residues. In germline, CDR1 is WNHNN, CDR2 SYGVQD (reference sequence). V lost 3 bases to trimming and J lost 2 bases, with 4 bases between them.

The CDR3 sequence: CASSHTWTGATNEKLFF. In DNA, the CDR3 is TGCGCCAGCAGCCACACCTGGACAGGGGCAACTAATGAAAAACTGTTTTTT. The J gene is TRBJ1-4, the V gene TRBV4-3; 9 bases align to TRBD1. The CDR3 totals 17 residues. Unmatched junction bases numbered 5, after V lost 3 bases and J lost 0 bases. Germline V gives CDR1 LGHNA, CDR2 YSLEER.

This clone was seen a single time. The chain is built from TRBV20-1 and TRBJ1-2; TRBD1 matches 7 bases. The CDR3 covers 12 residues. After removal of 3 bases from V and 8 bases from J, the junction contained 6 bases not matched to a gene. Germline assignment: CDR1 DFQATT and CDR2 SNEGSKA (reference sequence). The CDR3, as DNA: TGCAGTGCTAGTAAGGGGGCGGGCGGCTACACCTTC. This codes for CSASKGAGGYTF.

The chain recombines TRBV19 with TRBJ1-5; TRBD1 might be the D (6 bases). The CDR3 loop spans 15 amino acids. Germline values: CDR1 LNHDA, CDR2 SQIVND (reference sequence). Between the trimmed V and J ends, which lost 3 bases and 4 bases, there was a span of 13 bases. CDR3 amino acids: CASSIARGENQPQHF. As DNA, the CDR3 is TGTGCCAGTAGTATTGCCAGGGGTGAGAATCAGCCCCAGCATTTT. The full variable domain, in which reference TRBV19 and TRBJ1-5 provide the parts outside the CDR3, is DGGITQSPKYLFRKEGQNVTLSCEQNLNHDAMYWYRQDPGQGLRLIYYSQIVNDFQKGDIAEGYSVSREKKESFPLTVTSAQKNPTAFYLCASSIARGENQPQHFGDGTRLSIL.

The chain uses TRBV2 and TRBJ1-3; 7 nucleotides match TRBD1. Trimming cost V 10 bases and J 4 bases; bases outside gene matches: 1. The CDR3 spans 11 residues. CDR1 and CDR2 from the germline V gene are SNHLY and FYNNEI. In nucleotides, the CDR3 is TGTGCCAACAGGGGCGGAAACACCATATATTTT. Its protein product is CANRGGNTIYF.

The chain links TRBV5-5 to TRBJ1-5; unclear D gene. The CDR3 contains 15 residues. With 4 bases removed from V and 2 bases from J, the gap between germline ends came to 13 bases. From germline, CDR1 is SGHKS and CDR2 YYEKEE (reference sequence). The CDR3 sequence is CASSPDFGGNQPQHF. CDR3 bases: TGTGCCAGCAGCCCCGATTTCGGGGGCAATCAGCCCCAGCATTTT.

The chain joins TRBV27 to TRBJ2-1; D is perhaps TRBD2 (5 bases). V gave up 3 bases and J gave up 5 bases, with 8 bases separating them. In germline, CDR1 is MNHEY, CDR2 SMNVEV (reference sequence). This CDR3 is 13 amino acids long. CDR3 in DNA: TGTGCCAGCAGTTTCGTGGGAGACAATGAGCAGTTCTTC. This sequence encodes CASSFVGDNEQFF.

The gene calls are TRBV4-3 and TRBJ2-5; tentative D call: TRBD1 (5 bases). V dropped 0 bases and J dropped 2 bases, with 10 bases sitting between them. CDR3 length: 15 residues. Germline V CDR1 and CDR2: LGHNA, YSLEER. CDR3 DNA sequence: TGCGCCAGCAGCCAAGAATTGGGGCTACAAGAGACCCAGTACTTC. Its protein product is CASSQELGLQETQYF.

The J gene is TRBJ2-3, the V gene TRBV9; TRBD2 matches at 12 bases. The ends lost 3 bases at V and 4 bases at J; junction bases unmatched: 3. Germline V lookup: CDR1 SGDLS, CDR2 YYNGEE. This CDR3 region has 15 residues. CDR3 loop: CASSATSGSADTQYF. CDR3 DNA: TGTGCCAGCAGCGCGACTAGCGGGAGCGCAGATACGCAGTATTTT.

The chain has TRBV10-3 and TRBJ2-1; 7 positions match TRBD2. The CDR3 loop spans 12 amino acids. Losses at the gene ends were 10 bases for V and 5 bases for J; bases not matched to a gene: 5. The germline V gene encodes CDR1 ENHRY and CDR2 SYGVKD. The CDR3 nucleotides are TGTGCCACCGCTAGCGGAAACAATGAGCAGTTCTTC. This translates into CATASGNNEQFF.

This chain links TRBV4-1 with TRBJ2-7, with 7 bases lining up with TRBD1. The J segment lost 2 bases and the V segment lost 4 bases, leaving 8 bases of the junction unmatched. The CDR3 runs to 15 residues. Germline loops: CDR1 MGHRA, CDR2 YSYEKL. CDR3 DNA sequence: TGCGCCAGCAGCCTTGGAGAAGGGGGCCCCTACGAGCAGTACTTC. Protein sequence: CASSLGEGGPYEQYF.

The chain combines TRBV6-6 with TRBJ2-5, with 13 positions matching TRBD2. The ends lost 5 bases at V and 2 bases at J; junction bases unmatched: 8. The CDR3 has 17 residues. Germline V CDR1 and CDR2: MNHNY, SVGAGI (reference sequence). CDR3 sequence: CASSPGLAGVLQETQYF. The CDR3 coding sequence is TGTGCCAGCAGTCCCGGACTAGCGGGGGTGCTACAAGAGACCCAGTACTTC.

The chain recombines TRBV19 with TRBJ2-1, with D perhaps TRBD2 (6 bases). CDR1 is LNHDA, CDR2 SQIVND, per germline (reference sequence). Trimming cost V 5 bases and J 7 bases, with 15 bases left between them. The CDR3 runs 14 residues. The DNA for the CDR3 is TGTGCCAGTAGTCCAGCCCGGGCGGGGAATGAGCAGTTCTTC. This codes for CASSPARAGNEQFF.

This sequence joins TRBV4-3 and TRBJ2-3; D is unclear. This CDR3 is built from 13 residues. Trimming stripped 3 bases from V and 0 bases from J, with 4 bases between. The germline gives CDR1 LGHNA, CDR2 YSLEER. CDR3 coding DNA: TGCGCCAGCAGCCAGGCTAGCACAGATACGCAGTATTTT. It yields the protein CASSQASTDTQYF.